A selection of T cell receptor beta chains follows, all from one sample in a study of T-cell reconstitution after alpha-beta-depleted transplantation in children. TCRdb reprocessed the PCR reads with MiXCR, giving one entry per CDR3 protein. The sample has 200,000 to 250,000 distinct CDR3 sequences; approximately 8% are singletons. Sequences were derived from PBMCs, mostly from graft donor cells, sampled 360 days after TCRalphabeta/CD19-depleted stem cell transplant. Receptor source: a male patient under 10 years old who had a stem cell transplant for acute myeloid leukemia, so the T cells may come from the graft donor. The CDR3 runs from the conserved cysteine through the conserved F or W. The D gene is left open where the match is weak. For some rows the clone size is stated as once, few or many, or as a class when expanded; others skip it.

>TRBD1|TRBJ1-1|TRBV6-1|many
CASRGRQGLTEAFF
TGTGCCAGCAGGGGGAGACAGGGCCTCACTGAAGCTTTCTTT
>TRBD1|TRBJ2-3|TRBV20-1|-
CSAGQGGTSTDTQYF
TGCAGTGCTGGACAGGGGGGTACTAGCACAGATACGCAGTATTTT
>-|TRBJ2-2|TRBV2|-
CASKLTGELFF
TGTGCCAGCAAACTGACCGGGGAGCTGTTTTTT
>TRBD1|TRBJ1-5|TRBV9|-
CASSVGQGASWNQPQHF
TGTGCCAGCAGCGTAGGGCAGGGGGCCTCTTGGAATCAGCCCCAGCATTTT
>TRBD2|TRBJ2-1|TRBV12-3/TRBV12-4|-
CASSFSSGDWPLYNEQFF
TGTGCCAGCAGTTTTAGTAGCGGGGACTGGCCGCTCTACAATGAGCAGTTCTTC
>-|TRBJ2-7|TRBV12-3/TRBV12-4|many
CASSLRGRGGYYEQYF
TGTGCCAGCAGTTTGAGGGGAAGGGGTGGCTACTACGAGCAGTACTTC
>-|TRBJ2-1|TRBV20-1|-
CSALRAKIYNEQFF
TGCAGTGCGCTTCGGGCGAAGATTTACAATGAGCAGTTCTTC
>TRBD2|TRBJ2-1|TRBV7-9|many
CASSLLAGIGEQFF
TGTGCCAGCAGCTTACTAGCGGGAATTGGTGAGCAGTTCTTC
>-|TRBJ2-3|TRBV29-1|few
CSGGTDTQYF
TGCAGCGGGGGCACAGATACGCAGTATTTT
>-|TRBJ1-1|TRBV29-1|few
CSVGDGPGEAFF
TGCAGCGTTGGGGACGGCCCGGGTGAAGCTTTCTTT
>-|TRBJ2-5|TRBV20-1|many
CSARSPPGQGRETQYF
TGCAGTGCTAGAAGCCCCCCGGGGCAGGGGAGGGAGACCCAGTACTTC
>TRBD2|TRBJ2-1|TRBV3-1|-
CASSQGSGGWNEQFF
TGTGCCAGCAGCCAAGGTAGCGGGGGTTGGAATGAGCAGTTCTTC
>-|TRBJ2-3|TRBV29-1|-
CSVLGLDTQYF
TGCAGCGTTCTAGGCTTGGATACGCAGTATTTT
>-|TRBJ1-1|TRBV3-1|-
CASSYLPGLAPMNTEAFF
TGTGCCAGCAGCTATCTCCCGGGGTTAGCCCCGATGAACACTGAAGCTTTCTTT
>TRBD2|TRBJ2-1|TRBV11-2|few
CASSLVTSGTPRWSYNEQFF
TGTGCCAGCAGCTTAGTTACTAGCGGGACTCCACGCTGGTCCTACAATGAGCAGTTCTTC
>-|TRBJ1-1|TRBV20-1|many
CSVGRSGAAFF
TGCAGTGTTGGCAGGAGTGGTGCTGCTTTCTTT
>-|TRBJ2-1|TRBV5-8|many
CASSLDFGNEQFF
TGTGCCAGCAGCTTGGATTTTGGCAATGAGCAGTTCTTC
>-|TRBJ1-1|TRBV20-1|few
CSAREMGTDTEAFF
TGCAGTGCTAGAGAGATGGGGACGGACACTGAAGCTTTCTTT
>TRBD2|TRBJ2-2|TRBV4-1|-
CASRFGGAGTGELFF
TGCGCCAGCAGGTTCGGGGGGGCCGGCACCGGGGAGCTGTTTTTT
>-|TRBJ1-2|TRBV18|-
CASSPDAAYGYTF
TGTGCCAGCTCACCAGACGCAGCCTATGGCTACACCTTC
>TRBD2|TRBJ2-1|TRBV10-3|-
CAIRLAGGPGEQFF
TGTGCCATCAGGCTAGCGGGAGGGCCGGGTGAGCAGTTCTTC
>-|TRBJ2-2|TRBV25-1|many
CASRLQGGGGELFF
TGTGCCAGCAGATTACAGGGAGGGGGAGGGGAGCTGTTTTTT
>-|TRBJ2-1|TRBV20-1|few
CSARRYGIYNEQFF
TGCAGTGCTAGACGGTACGGGATCTACAATGAGCAGTTCTTC